This TCR beta chain was retrieved from a study of T-cell memory formation after mild COVID-19. The CDR3 is made up of 14 amino acids. V shed 2 bases and J shed 0 bases, with 2 bases lying between them. The V gene's germline CDR1 is KGHSH and CDR2 LQKENI. TCRdb independently ran MiXCR on the 5' RACE reads; one entry per CDR3 protein. Of 150,000 to 200,000 distinct CDR3 sequences in the sample, more than 9% are singletons; the top ten hold roughly 3.8%. This clonotype was seen a handful of times. Sample: PBMCs or a T cell subset sorted from them (not recorded which). The receptor comes from a man aged 18 to 30 who had mild COVID-19 (a few samples of this study predate the infection). Cell type and time point are not known. This sequence joins TRBV18 and TRBJ2-6; D is unresolved. The CDR3 here is CASSPDSGANVLTF. The CDR3 region has the DNA TGTGCCAGCTCACCAGACTCTGGGGCCAACGTCCTGACTTTC.